Detailed here is one T cell receptor beta chain. The sample originates from a study of OX40 agonist ivuxolimab in advanced cancers. The germline gives CDR1 SGHRS, CDR2 YFSETQ. With 4 bases clipped from V and 4 bases from J, the junction kept 13 bases outside the gene matches. The CDR3 is 16 residues long. Method: immunoSEQ multiplex PCR; TCRdb's copy keeps in-frame clones and lacks some. The data show under 85,000 clones, about 89% seen once. The specimen comprised CD4+ or CD8+ T cells sorted from blood, sampled in a trial of the OX40 agonist ivuxolimab. The receptor's source is an adult with an advanced solid tumor such as melanoma, head and neck, liver or kidney cancer. This rearrangement joins TRBV5-1 to TRBJ1-1; 7 bases line up with TRBD1. CDR3 DNA sequence: TGCGCCAGCAGCCGAAGCGGGAGGGGGCGCAGCACTGAAGCTTTCTTT. Translation gives CASSRSGRGRSTEAFF.